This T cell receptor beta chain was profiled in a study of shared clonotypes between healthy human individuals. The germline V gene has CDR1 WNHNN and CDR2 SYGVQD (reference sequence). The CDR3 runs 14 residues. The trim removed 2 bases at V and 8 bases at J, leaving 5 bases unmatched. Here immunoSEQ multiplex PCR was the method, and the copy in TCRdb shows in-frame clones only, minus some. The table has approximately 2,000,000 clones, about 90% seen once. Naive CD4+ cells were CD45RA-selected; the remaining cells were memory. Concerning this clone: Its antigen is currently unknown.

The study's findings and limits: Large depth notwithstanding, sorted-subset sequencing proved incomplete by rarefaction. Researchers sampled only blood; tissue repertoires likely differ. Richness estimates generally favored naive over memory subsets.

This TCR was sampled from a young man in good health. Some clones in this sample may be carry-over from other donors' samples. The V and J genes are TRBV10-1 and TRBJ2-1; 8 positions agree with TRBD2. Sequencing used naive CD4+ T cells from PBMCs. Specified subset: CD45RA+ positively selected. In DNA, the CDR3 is TGCGCCAGCAGTGAGCCCAGCGGGAGTGATGAGCAGTTCTTC. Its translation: CASSEPSGSDEQFF.